This T cell receptor (beta chain) is drawn from a study of cytomegalovirus exposure and HLA in healthy donors. As for this clone: Its antigen is still unknown.

The V gene lost 5 bases and the J gene lost 7 bases, with 9 bases spanning the gap. CDR3 length: 11 amino acids. CDR1 and CDR2 from the germline V gene are MNHNY and SVGAGI (reference sequence). Sequencing used immunoSEQ multiplex PCR; TCRdb keeps in-frame clones, though not all of them. The table has tens of thousands of clones, around 95% seen once. Study outcomes and limitations: Despite most TCR sequences being rare, some public TCRs occurred in many donors. The authors listed 164 TCR beta chains as cytomegalovirus-associated.

Sequenced material: PBMCs. The sequence came from a young man in good health and CMV-seropositive. The chain joins TRBV6-6 to TRBJ2-7; no definite D call. The CDR3 loop is CASSALGEQYF. The CDR3 DNA follows: TGTGCCAGCAGTGCCCTCGGTGAGCAGTACTTC.